These 19 T cell receptor beta chains were sequenced from one sample in a study of blood T cells in healthy people across ages. With a J-beta primer mix and a sample-barcoded 5' primer, a second PCR ran roughly 6 to 11 cycles. One entry per CDR3 protein, called by TCRdb with MiXCR from the 5' RACE reads. This sample has fewer than 2,000,000 distinct CDR3 sequences; around 42% occur once, and the top ten carry about 23%. Specimen: blood. These receptors were obtained from a human donor in good health.

This sequence joins TRBV12-3 or TRBV12-4 and TRBJ1-2; D uncertain. V lost 0 bases to trimming and J lost 4 bases, with 12 bases between them. CDR3 length: 15 amino acids. CDR3 sequence reads: CASSLATSRLYGYTF. CDR3 bases: TGTGCCAGCAGTTTAGCGACCAGCAGACTCTATGGCTACACCTTC.

This chain links TRBV2 with TRBJ2-1, with TRBD1 matching over 9 bases. The CDR3 sequence is 16 residues long. In germline, CDR1 is SNHLY, CDR2 FYNNEI. V was clipped by 3 bases and J by 6 bases; unmatched bases: 9. Here the CDR3 DNA reads TGTGCCAGCAGTGAGGGCTTTGGGACAGGGTTCAATGAGCAGTTCTTC. As protein: CASSEGFGTGFNEQFF.

Details on this clonotype: The junction departs from germline at one end; a sequencing error may be responsible. The chain has TRBV20-1 and TRBJ1-3, with a possible D match to TRBD1 (6 bases). The CDR3 is 15 residues long. Germline values: CDR1 DFQATT, CDR2 SNEGSKA (reference sequence). CDR3 sequence: CSASRGISSGDTIYF. The CDR3 DNA reads as TGCAGTGCTTCGAGGGGGATAAGTTCTGGAGACACCATATATTTT.

This clonotype was seen a handful of times. The chain links TRBV29-1 to TRBJ1-1, with TRBD1 matching over 9 bases. V gave up 7 bases and J gave up 3 bases; unmatched junction bases: 3. CDR3 size: 12 residues. In germline, CDR1 is SQVTM, CDR2 ANQGSEA. CDR3 protein: CSDRTGDTEAFF. Here the CDR3 DNA reads TGCAGCGACCGGACAGGGGACACTGAAGCTTTCTTT. The entire variable domain, with the rest obtained from reference TRBV29-1 and TRBJ1-1, is as follows: SAVISQKPSRDICQRGTSLTIQCQVDSQVTMMFWYRQQPGQSLTLIATANQGSEATYESGFVIDKFPISRPNLTFSTLTVSNMSPEDSSIYLCSDRTGDTEAFFGQGTRLTVV.

This clonotype turned up a few times. The V gene is TRBV5-6, the J gene TRBJ1-1; D is ambiguous. The length of the CDR3 is 17 residues. The germline V gene has CDR1 SGHDT and CDR2 YYEEEE. The germline V and J ends were trimmed by 0 bases and 0 bases, with 15 bases remaining between them. The CDR3: CASSLGTDGALNTEAFF. The CDR3 nucleotides are TGTGCCAGCAGCTTGGGAACGGACGGAGCCCTGAACACTGAAGCTTTCTTT.

This clonotype was detected only a few times. V usage is TRBV28 and J usage is TRBJ2-7; 16 positions match TRBD2. V was clipped by 7 bases and J by 0 bases; unmatched bases: 9. The CDR3 is made up of 18 amino acids. Germline loops: CDR1 MDHEN, CDR2 SYDVKM. The CDR3 loop reads CASNSPGLAGGISYEQYF. The CDR3 region has the DNA TGTGCCAGCAACTCTCCGGGACTAGCGGGGGGGATCTCCTACGAGCAGTACTTC.

This clonotype came up a few times. This chain links TRBV7-3 with TRBJ2-5, with D maybe TRBD1 (6 bases). The CDR3 is made up of 15 amino acids. CDR1 is SGHTA and CDR2 is FQGTGA in the germline V gene. The V gene lost 5 bases and the J gene lost 1 base, with 14 bases spanning the gap. CDR3 sequence (DNA): TGTGCCAGCAGCCTAAGGGGGTGGGCCCAAGAGACCCAGTACTTC. This codes for CASSLRGWAQETQYF.

This clonotype was counted only a few times. This sequence joins TRBV7-2 and TRBJ1-5, with TRBD1 identical over 10 bases. This CDR3 region has 14 residues. CDR1 SGHTA and CDR2 FQGNSA come from the germline V gene. With V trimmed by 5 bases and J by 7 bases, 5 bases remained unmatched. The CDR3 coding sequence is TGTGCCAGCAGCCAGACAGGGGGCAGCCAGCCCCAGCATTTT. This sequence encodes CASSQTGGSQPQHF.

There are a few counts of this clonotype. This chain links TRBV5-8 with TRBJ2-4; 11 nucleotides agree with TRBD1. The V segment lost 2 bases and the J segment 7 bases; nucleotides outside the gene matches: 8. Per the germline V gene, CDR1 is SGHTS and CDR2 is YDEGEE. The CDR3 is made up of 16 amino acids. CDR3 sequence (DNA): TGTGCCAGCAGCTTCAGGACAGGGGGCTCCGTCAACATTCAGTACTTC. Translating it yields CASSFRTGGSVNIQYF.

The chain links TRBV20-1 to TRBJ2-7; 10 nucleotides align to TRBD2. Germline-derived CDR1 and CDR2 are DFQATT and SNEGSKA (reference sequence). The trim removed 5 bases at V and 1 base at J, leaving 5 bases unmatched. The CDR3 is made up of 14 amino acids. The CDR3 region is CSAGRTSGSYEQYF. In DNA, the CDR3 is TGCAGTGCTGGTCGGACTAGCGGATCCTACGAGCAGTACTTC.

The chain employs TRBV28 and TRBJ1-4; D might be TRBD1 (6 bases). CDR1 and CDR2 from the germline V gene are MDHEN and SYDVKM. The CDR3 length is 18 residues. V shed 2 bases and J shed 8 bases, with 24 bases lying between them. The CDR3 sequence: CASSLRGGRNYPLEKLFF. CDR3 bases: TGTGCCAGCAGTTTAAGGGGGGGGAGGAACTACCCGTTGGAAAAACTGTTTTTT.

The chain combines TRBV6-2 or TRBV6-3 with TRBJ1-5; D is unresolved. This CDR3 has 14 residues. Trimming pared 1 base from V and 5 bases from J, leaving 9 bases between. The germline V gene encodes CDR1 MNHEY and CDR2 SVGEGT. The DNA for the CDR3 is TGTGCCAGCAGTTACTGGACCACTTATCAGCCCCAGCATTTT. The encoded protein is CASSYWTTYQPQHF.

This clonotype was counted a few times. This chain connects TRBV24-1 to TRBJ1-1; maybe TRBD1 (5 bases). Germline CDR1 reads KGHDR; CDR2 reads SFDVKD. The CDR3 covers 15 residues. Between the trimmed V and J ends, which lost 3 bases and 0 bases, there was a span of 10 bases. For the CDR3, the DNA is TGTGCCACCAGTGATGGCGGGGGGGTGAACACTGAAGCTTTCTTT. Its protein product is CATSDGGGVNTEAFF.

V gene TRBV7-6 combines with J gene TRBJ2-7; D gene uncertain. This CDR3 has 14 amino acids. V lost 6 bases and J lost 0, with 12 bases in between. The germline V gene has CDR1 SGHVS and CDR2 FNYEAQ. CDR3 protein: CASSTGGYSYEQYF. Here the CDR3 DNA reads TGTGCCAGCAGTACCGGTGGGTACTCCTACGAGCAGTACTTC.

A single count supports this clonotype. The chain is built from TRBV11-3 and TRBJ2-1, with no clear D. The V end lost 1 base, the J end lost 5 bases, and 12 bases lay between the germline ends. The CDR3 sequence is 15 residues long. Per germline, CDR1 SGHNT and CDR2 YENEEA. This CDR3 is CASSLATALNNEQFF. In DNA form, the CDR3 reads TGTGCCAGCAGCTTAGCCACGGCCCTTAACAATGAGCAGTTCTTC.

This chain links TRBV28 with TRBJ1-2; D gene unclear. This CDR3 contains 13 residues. The ends were cut back, 1 base at V and 5 bases at J, with 8 bases in the middle. Per the germline V gene, CDR1 is MDHEN and CDR2 is SYDVKM. CDR3 in DNA: TGTGCCAGCAGTTTATTTACGGCTTATGGCTACACCTTC. It translates to CASSLFTAYGYTF.

This clonotype was seen a few times. V usage is TRBV5-5 and J usage is TRBJ1-2, with 10 bases that match TRBD1. V lost 3 bases and J lost 3; bases outside the gene matches: 8. CDR3 size: 16 residues. The germline V gene encodes CDR1 SGHKS and CDR2 YYEKEE (reference sequence). The CDR3 DNA reads as TGTGCCAGCAGCTGGGGGACAGGGGATTTTTACTATGGCTACACCTTC. Translating gives CASSWGTGDFYYGYTF.

The V gene is TRBV5-6, the J gene TRBJ2-7; D is perhaps TRBD1 or TRBD2 (5 bases each). This CDR3 contains 16 residues. Per the germline V gene, CDR1 is SGHDT and CDR2 is YYEEEE. V lost 4 bases and J 4 bases, leaving 21 bases between the germline ends. The CDR3 reads CASSPRTDRVAYEQYF. DNA of the CDR3: TGTGCCAGCAGCCCACGGACTGACAGAGTCGCGTACGAGCAGTACTTC. Full variable domain (rest looked up from reference TRBV5-6 and TRBJ2-7): DAGVTQSPTHLIKTRGQQVTLRCSPKSGHDTVSWYQQALGQGPQFIFQYYEEEERQRGNFPDRFSGHQFPNYSSELNVNALLLGDSALYLCASSPRTDRVAYEQYFGPGTRLTVT.

As regards this clonotype: The junction and the germline gene differ at one end; a read error may be behind it. The chain has TRBV7-7 and TRBJ2-5, with a weak D call TRBD1 (6 bases). CDR3 size: 15 residues. Germline values: CDR1 SSHAT, CDR2 FNYEAQ (reference sequence). The CDR3 sequence: CASSFSGRGLETQYF. As DNA, the CDR3 is TGTGCTAGCAGCTTTTCTGGCAGGGGTTTGGAGACCCAGTACTTC. The full variable domain, rest sourced from reference TRBV7-7 and TRBJ2-5, is GAGVSQSPRYKVTKRGQDVTLRCDPISSHATLYWYQQALGQGPEFLTYFNYEAQPDKSGLPSDRFSAERPEGSISTLTIQRTEQRDSAMYRCASSFSGRGLETQYFGPGTRLLVL.